This TCR beta chain was documented in a study of CXCR3-negative and CXCR3-positive naive CD8 T cells. The germline CDR1 and CDR2 sequences are LGHNA and YSLEER. The CDR3 is 16 amino acids. Study findings and constraints: The majority of assays used fresh PBMCs, and CXCR3 expression partially decreased after cryopreservation. Similar TRBV-TRBJ usage was seen in naive cells (both CXCR3-negative and CXCR3-positive), but memory cells differed.

Researchers prepared the TRB cDNA libraries using 5' RACE with UMI labels. No DNA is given; TCRdb re-called the 5' RACE reads and lists each CDR3 protein once. The sample totals about 130,000 distinct CDR3 sequences. Concerning this clonotype: Its antigen is not identified.

Every CD8+ subset sample held about 300,000 flow-sorted cells, done in triplicate. The sequence derives from a human donor in good health. Some clones in this sample may be carry-over from other donors' samples. Sequencing was carried out using naive CXCR3- CD8+ T cells from blood. Noted subset: CD45RO-CCR7+CD27+CD95- naive CD8+ T cells lacking CXCR3 (TNR3-). This rearrangement joins TRBV4-3 to TRBJ2-4. This chain's CDR3 is CASSQENGAAKNIQYF.